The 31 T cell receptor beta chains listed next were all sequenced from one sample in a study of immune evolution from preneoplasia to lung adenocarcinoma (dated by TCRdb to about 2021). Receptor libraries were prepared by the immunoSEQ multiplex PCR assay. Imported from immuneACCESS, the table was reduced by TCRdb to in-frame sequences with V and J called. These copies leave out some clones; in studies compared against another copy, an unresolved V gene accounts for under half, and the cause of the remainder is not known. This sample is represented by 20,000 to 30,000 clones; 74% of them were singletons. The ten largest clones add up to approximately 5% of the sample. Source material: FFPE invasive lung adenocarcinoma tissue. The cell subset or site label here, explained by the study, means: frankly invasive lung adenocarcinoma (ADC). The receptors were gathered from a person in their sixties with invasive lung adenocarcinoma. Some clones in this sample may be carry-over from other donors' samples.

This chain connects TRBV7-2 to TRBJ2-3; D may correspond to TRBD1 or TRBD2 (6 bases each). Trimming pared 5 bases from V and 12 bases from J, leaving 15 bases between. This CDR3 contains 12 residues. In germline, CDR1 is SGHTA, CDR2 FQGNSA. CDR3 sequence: CASSQGRETQYF. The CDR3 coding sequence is TGTGCCAGCAGCCAGGGGCGGGAAACTCAGTATTTT. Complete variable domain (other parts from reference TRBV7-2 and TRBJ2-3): GAGVSQSPSNKVTEKGKDVELRCDPISGHTALYWYRQSLGQGLEFLIYFQGNSAPDKSGLPSDRFSAERTGGSVSTLTIQRTQQEDSAVYLCASSQGRETQYFGPGTRLTVL.

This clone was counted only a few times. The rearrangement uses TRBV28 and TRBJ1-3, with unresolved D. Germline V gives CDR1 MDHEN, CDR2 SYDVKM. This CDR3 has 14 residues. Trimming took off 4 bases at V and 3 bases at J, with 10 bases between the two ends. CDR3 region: CASSSRVFGNTIYF. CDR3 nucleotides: TGTGCCAGCAGTTCCCGGGTCTTTGGAAACACCATATATTTT.

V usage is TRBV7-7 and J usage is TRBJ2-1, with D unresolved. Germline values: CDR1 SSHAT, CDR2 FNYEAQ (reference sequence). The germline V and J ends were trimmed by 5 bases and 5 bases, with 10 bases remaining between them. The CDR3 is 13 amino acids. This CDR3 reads CASSPQRDNEQFF. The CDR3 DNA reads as TGTGCCAGCAGCCCACAGAGAGACAATGAGCAGTTCTTC.

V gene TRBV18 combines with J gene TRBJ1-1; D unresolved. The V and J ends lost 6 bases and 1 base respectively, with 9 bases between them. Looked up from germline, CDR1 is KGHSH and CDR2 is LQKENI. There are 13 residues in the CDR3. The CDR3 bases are TGTGCCAGCTCCTCCACGGAGAACACTGAAGCTTTCTTT. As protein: CASSSTENTEAFF.

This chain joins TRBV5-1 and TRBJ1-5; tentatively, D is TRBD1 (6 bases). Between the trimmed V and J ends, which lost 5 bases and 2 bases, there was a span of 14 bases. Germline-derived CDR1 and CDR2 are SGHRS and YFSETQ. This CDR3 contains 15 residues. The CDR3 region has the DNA TGCGCCAGCAGGGACAGTCCCACTGGCAATCAGCCCCAGCATTTT. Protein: CASRDSPTGNQPQHF. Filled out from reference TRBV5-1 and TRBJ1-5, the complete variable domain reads KAGVTQTPRYLIKTRGQQVTLSCSPISGHRSVSWYQQTPGQGLQFLFEYFSETQRNKGNFPGRFSGRQFSNSRSEMNVSTLELGDSALYLCASRDSPTGNQPQHFGDGTRLSIL.

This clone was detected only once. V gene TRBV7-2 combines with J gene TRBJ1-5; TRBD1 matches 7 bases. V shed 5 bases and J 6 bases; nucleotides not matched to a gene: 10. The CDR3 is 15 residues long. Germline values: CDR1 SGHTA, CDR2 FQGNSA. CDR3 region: CASSPFGGGGQPQHF. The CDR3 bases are TGTGCCAGCAGCCCCTTCGGAGGGGGCGGTCAGCCCCAGCATTTT. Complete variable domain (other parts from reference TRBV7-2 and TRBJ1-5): GAGVSQSPSNKVTEKGKDVELRCDPISGHTALYWYRQSLGQGLEFLIYFQGNSAPDKSGLPSDRFSAERTGGSVSTLTIQRTQQEDSAVYLCASSPFGGGGQPQHFGDGTRLSIL.

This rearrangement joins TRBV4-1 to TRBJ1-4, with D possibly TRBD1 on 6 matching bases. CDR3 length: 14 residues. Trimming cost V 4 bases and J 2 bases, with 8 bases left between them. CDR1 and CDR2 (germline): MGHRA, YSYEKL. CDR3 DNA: TGCGCCAGCAGCCCCGACAGGACTAATGAAAAACTGTTTTTT. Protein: CASSPDRTNEKLFF.

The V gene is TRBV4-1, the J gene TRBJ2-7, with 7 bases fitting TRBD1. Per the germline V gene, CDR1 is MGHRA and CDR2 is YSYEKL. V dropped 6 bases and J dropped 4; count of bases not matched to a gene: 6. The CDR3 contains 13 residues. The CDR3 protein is CASSRDREYEQYF. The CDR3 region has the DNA TGCGCCAGCAGTCGTGACAGGGAATACGAGCAGTACTTC.

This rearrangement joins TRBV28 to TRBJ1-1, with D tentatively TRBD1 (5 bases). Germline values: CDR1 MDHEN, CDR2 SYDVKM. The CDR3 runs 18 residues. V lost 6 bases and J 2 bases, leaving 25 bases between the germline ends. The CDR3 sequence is CASSLGVFSGRTNTEAFF. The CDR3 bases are TGTGCCAGCAGCCTTGGGGTTTTCTCGGGACGGACTAACACTGAAGCTTTCTTT. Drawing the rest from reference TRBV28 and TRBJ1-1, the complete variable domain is DVKVTQSSRYLVKRTGEKVFLECVQDMDHENMFWYRQDPGLGLRLIYFSYDVKMKEKGDIPEGYSVSREKKERFSLILESASTNQTSMYLCASSLGVFSGRTNTEAFFGQGTRLTVV.

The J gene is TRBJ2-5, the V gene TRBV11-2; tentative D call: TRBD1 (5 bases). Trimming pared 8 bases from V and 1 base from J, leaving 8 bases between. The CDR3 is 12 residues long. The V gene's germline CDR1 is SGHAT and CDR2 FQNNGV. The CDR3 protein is CASGQGQETQYF. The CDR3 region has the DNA TGTGCCAGCGGGCAGGGCCAAGAGACCCAGTACTTC. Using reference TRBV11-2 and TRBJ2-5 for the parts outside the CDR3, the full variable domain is EAGVAQSPRYKIIEKRQSVAFWCNPISGHATLYWYQQILGQGPKLLIQFQNNGVVDDSQLPKDRFSAERLKGVDSTLKIQPAKLEDSAVYLCASGQGQETQYFGPGTRLLVL.

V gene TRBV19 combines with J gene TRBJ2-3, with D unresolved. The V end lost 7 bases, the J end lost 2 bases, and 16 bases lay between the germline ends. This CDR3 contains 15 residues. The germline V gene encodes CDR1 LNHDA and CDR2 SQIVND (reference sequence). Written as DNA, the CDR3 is TGTGCCAGTATGGTGGACCCCCGGGTCACAGATACGCAGTATTTT. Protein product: CASMVDPRVTDTQYF.

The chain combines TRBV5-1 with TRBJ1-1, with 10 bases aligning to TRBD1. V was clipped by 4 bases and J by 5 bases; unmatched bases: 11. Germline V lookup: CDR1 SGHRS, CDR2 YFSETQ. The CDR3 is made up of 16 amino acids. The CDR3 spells CASSPRDRGMDTEAFF. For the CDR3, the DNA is TGCGCCAGCAGCCCCCGGGACAGGGGAATGGATACTGAAGCTTTCTTT.

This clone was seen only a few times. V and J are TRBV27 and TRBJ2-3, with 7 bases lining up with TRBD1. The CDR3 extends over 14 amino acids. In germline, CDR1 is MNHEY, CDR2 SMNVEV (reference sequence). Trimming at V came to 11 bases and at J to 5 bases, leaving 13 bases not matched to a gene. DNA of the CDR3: TGTGCCTCCAGCATGAATCAGGGGGAAGATACGCAGTATTTT. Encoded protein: CASSMNQGEDTQYF.

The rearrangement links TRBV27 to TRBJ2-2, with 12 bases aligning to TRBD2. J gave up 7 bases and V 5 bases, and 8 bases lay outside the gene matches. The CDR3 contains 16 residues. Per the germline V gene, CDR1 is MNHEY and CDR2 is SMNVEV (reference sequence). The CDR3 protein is CASSPGLAGRGGELFF. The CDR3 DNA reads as TGTGCCAGCAGTCCCGGACTAGCGGGACGGGGCGGGGAGCTGTTTTTT.

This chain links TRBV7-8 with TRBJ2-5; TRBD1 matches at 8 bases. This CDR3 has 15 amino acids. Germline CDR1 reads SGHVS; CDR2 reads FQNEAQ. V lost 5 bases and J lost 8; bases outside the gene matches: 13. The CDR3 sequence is CASSPYHGQGSTQYF. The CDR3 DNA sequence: TGTGCCAGCAGCCCATACCACGGACAGGGATCTACCCAGTACTTC.

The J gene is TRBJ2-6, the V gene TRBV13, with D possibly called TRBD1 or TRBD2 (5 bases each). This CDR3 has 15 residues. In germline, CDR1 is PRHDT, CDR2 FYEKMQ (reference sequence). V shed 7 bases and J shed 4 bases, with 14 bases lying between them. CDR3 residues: CASTKEGLGANVLTF. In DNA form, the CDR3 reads TGTGCCAGCACCAAAGAGGGGTTAGGGGCCAACGTCCTGACTTTC.

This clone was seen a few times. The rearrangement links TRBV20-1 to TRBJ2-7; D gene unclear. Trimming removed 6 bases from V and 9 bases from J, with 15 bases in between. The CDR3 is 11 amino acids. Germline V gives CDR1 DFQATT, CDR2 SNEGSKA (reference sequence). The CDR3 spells CSALERSGQYF. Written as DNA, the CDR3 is TGCAGTGCCTTAGAGAGGAGTGGGCAGTACTTC.

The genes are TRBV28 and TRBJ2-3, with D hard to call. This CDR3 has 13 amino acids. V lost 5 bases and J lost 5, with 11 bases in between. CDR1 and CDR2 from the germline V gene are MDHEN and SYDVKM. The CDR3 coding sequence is TGTGCCAGCAGTCCTCCCCCGGGAGATACGCAGTATTTT. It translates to CASSPPPGDTQYF. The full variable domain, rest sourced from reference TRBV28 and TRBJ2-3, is DVKVTQSSRYLVKRTGEKVFLECVQDMDHENMFWYRQDPGLGLRLIYFSYDVKMKEKGDIPEGYSVSREKKERFSLILESASTNQTSMYLCASSPPPGDTQYFGPGTRLTVL.

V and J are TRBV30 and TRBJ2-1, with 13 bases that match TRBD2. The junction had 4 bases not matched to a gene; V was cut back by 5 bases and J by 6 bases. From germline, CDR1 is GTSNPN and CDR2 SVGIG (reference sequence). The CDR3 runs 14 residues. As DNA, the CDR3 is TGTGCCTGGGGTCGACTAGCGGGAGGCAATGAGCAGTTCTTC. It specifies CAWGRLAGGNEQFF.

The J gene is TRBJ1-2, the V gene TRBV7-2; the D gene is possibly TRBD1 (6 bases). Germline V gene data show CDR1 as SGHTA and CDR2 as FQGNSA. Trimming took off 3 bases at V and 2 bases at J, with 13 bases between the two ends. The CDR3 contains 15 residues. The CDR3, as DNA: TGTGCCAGCAGCTTGAGGGGGGCCCCAAACTATGGCTACACCTTC. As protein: CASSLRGAPNYGYTF.

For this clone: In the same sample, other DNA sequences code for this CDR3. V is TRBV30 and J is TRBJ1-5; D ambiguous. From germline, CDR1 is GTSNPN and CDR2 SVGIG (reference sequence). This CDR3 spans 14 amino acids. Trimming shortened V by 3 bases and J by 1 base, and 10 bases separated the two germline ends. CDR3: CAWRSEASNQPQHF. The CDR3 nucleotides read TGTGCCTGGAGGTCCGAGGCCAGCAATCAGCCCCAGCATTTT.

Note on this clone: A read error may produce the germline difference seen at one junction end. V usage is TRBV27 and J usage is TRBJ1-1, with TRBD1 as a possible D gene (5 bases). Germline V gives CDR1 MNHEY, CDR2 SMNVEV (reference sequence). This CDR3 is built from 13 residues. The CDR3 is CASSPDVDTEAFF. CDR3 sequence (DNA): TGTGCCAGCAGCCCCGATGTGGACACAGAAGCTTTCTTT.

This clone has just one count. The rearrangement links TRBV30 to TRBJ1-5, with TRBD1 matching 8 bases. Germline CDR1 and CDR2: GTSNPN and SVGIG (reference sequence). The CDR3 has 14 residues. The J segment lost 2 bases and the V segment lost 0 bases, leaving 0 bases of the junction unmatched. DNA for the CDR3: TGTGCCTGGAGTGTGACAGGGGGCAATCAGCCCCAGCATTTT. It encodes CAWSVTGGNQPQHF.

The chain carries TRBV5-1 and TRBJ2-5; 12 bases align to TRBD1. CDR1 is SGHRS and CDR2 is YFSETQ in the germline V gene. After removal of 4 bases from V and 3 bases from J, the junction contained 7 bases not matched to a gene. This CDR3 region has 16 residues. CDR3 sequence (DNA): TGCGCCAGCAGCGCCCCGGGACAGGGGGCCGAAGAGACCCAGTACTTC. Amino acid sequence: CASSAPGQGAEETQYF.

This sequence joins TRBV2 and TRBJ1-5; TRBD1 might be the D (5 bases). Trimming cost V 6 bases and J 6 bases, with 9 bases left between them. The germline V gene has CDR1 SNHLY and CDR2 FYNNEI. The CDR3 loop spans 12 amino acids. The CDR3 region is CASREGLQPQHF. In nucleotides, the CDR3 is TGTGCCAGCAGGGAGGGGCTTCAGCCCCAGCATTTT.

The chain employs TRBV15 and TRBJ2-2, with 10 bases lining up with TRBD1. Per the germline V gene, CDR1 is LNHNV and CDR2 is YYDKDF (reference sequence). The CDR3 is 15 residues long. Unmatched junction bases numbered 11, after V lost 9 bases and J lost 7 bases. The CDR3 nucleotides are TGTGCCACTAGGCCCGGGACAGGGGACATCGGGGAGCTGTTTTTT. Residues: CATRPGTGDIGELFF. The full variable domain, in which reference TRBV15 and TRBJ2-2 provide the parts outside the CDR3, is DAMVIQNPRYQVTQFGKPVTLSCSQTLNHNVMYWYQQKSSQAPKLLFHYYDKDFNNEADTPDNFQSRRPNTSFCFLDIRSPGLGDTAMYLCATRPGTGDIGELFFGEGSRLTVL.

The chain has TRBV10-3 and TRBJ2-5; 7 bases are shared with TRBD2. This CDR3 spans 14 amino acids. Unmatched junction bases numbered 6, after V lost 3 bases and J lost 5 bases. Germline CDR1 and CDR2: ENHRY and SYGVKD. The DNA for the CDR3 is TGTGCCATCAGTGACAGCGGGGCCGGGGAGACCCAGTACTTC. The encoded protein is CAISDSGAGETQYF.

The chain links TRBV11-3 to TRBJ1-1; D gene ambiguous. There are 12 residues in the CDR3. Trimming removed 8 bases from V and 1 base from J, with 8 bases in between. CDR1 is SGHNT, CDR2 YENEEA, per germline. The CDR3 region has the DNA TGTGCCAGCTCGAGAGAGAACACTGAAGCTTTCTTT. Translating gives CASSRENTEAFF.

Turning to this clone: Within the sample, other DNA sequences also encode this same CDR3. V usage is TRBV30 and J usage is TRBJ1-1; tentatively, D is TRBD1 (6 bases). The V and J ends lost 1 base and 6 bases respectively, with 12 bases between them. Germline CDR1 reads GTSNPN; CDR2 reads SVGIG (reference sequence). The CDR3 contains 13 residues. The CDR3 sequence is CAWSALQGAEAFF. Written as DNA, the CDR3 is TGTGCCTGGAGTGCCCTACAGGGCGCTGAAGCTTTCTTT.

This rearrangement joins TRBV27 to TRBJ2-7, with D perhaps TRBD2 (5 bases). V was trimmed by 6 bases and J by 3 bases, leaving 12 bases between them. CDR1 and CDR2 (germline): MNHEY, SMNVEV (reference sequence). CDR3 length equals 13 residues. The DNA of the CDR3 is TGTGCCAGCAGCTCGGGATCCGACTACGAGCAGTACTTC. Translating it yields CASSSGSDYEQYF.

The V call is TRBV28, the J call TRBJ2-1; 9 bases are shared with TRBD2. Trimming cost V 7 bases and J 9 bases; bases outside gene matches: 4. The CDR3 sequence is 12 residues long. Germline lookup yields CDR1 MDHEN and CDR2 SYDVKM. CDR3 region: CASTAGGFEQFF. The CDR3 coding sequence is TGTGCCAGCACCGCGGGAGGGTTTGAGCAGTTCTTC.